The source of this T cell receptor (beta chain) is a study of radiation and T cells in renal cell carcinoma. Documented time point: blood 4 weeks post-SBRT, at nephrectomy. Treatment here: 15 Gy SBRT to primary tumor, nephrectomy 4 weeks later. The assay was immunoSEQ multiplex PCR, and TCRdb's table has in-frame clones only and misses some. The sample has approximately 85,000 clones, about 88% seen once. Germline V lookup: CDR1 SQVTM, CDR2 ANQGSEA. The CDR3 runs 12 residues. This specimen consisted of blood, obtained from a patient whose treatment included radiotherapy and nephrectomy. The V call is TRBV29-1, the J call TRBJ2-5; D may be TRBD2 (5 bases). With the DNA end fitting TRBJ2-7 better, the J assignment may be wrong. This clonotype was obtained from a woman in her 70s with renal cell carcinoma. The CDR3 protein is CSVQGSSYEQYF. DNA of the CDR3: TGCAGCGTTCAAGGGAGCTCCTACGAGCAGTACTTC.